The next 16 T cell receptor beta chains were all read from a single sample in a study of Ad26.COV2.S vaccination and SARS-CoV-2 variants. Treatment noted: roughly 20 received Ad26.COV2.S at low or high dose, single or two shots; about 5 received placebo; per-sample allocation not given. All samples were drawn on day 63, counting from the first vaccine or placebo injection. TCRdb's table, derived via immunoSEQ multiplex PCR, lists solely in-frame clones and lacks some. In the table there are roughly 450,000 clones, around 90% of which are singletons. Material: peripheral blood, obtained in a trial of Ad26.COV2.S vaccine versus placebo. These receptors were obtained from a person aged 18-65 years who received the Ad26.COV2.S COVID-19 vaccine or a placebo.

This clone was detected a few times. The rearrangement links TRBV13 to TRBJ2-7; TRBD1 matches 9 bases. From germline, CDR1 is PRHDT and CDR2 FYEKMQ (reference sequence). The CDR3 is 17 residues long. V shed 5 bases, J shed 2 bases, and the junction held 13 bases outside the gene matches. This CDR3 is CASSTRQGELPTYEQYF. The CDR3 DNA reads as TGTGCCAGCAGCACGAGACAGGGGGAACTCCCGACCTACGAGCAGTACTTC.

The chain carries TRBV28 and TRBJ2-7; the D is unclear. This CDR3 region has 16 residues. Trimming cost V 5 bases and J 4 bases, with 21 bases left between them. The germline V gene has CDR1 MDHEN and CDR2 SYDVKM. This CDR3 reads CASSPPALGFVYEQYF. Here the CDR3 DNA reads TGTGCCAGCAGTCCACCGGCCCTTGGCTTTGTTTACGAGCAGTACTTC.

The V call is TRBV19, the J call TRBJ1-2, with 12 nucleotides matching TRBD1. The CDR3 is made up of 16 amino acids. Germline CDR1 reads LNHDA; CDR2 reads SQIVND (reference sequence). Germline trimming cut 3 bases from V and 6 bases from J; bases unmatched to any gene: 8. The CDR3 spells CASSMGDRGRPHGYTF. In DNA form, the CDR3 reads TGTGCCAGTAGTATGGGGGACAGGGGGCGTCCCCATGGCTACACCTTC.

The chain is built from TRBV12-5 and TRBJ1-1; TRBD1 aligns across 10 bases. The CDR3 spans 14 residues. Germline V gives CDR1 LGHNT, CDR2 FRNRAP. The trim removed 8 bases at V and 4 bases at J, leaving 7 bases unmatched. In DNA form, the CDR3 reads TGTGCTAGTCACGCGGGGACAGGGGCCACTGAAGCTTTCTTT. Translating gives CASHAGTGATEAFF.

This chain links TRBV6-6 with TRBJ1-3, with D possibly being TRBD1 (6 bases). The ends were cut back, 0 bases at V and 0 bases at J, with 9 bases in the middle. The CDR3 contains 16 residues. CDR1 is MNHNY and CDR2 is SVGAGI in the germline V gene (reference sequence). As DNA, the CDR3 is TGTGCCAGCAGTTACTCCAGGGACACCTCTGGAAACACCATATATTTT. As protein: CASSYSRDTSGNTIYF.

The chain combines TRBV5-1 with TRBJ1-2; D is undetermined. V dropped 3 bases and J dropped 6 bases, with 9 bases sitting between them. Germline CDR1 reads SGHRS; CDR2 reads YFSETQ. This CDR3 is 12 amino acids long. CDR3 nucleotides: TGCGCCAGCAGCTCAAGTCGAGATGGCTACACCTTC. This encodes CASSSSRDGYTF.

This chain connects TRBV6-5 to TRBJ1-4, with a tentative D call TRBD1 (6 bases). The CDR3 consists of 14 residues. Per germline, CDR1 MNHEY and CDR2 SVGAGI. The ends were cut back, 6 bases at V and 8 bases at J, with 16 bases in the middle. The CDR3 is CASSAQGAGEKLFF. For the CDR3, the DNA is TGTGCCAGCAGCGCACAGGGCGCGGGAGAAAAACTGTTTTTT.

The chain carries TRBV11-3 and TRBJ2-3; no clear D gene. This CDR3 is built from 9 residues. Germline V gene data show CDR1 as SGHNT and CDR2 as YENEEA. The V gene lost 5 bases and the J gene lost 15 bases, with 9 bases spanning the gap. The CDR3, as DNA: TGTGCCAGCAGCCTGAGTTCATATTTT. Amino acids: CASSLSSYF.

V gene TRBV18 combines with J gene TRBJ2-7; D unresolved. CDR3 length equals 14 residues. V was clipped by 1 base and J by 0 bases, with 7 bases between them. Germline CDR1 reads KGHSH; CDR2 reads LQKENI. CDR3 nucleotides: TGTGCCAGCTCACCACGCGGTAGCTCCTACGAGCAGTACTTC. This translates into CASSPRGSSYEQYF.

The rearrangement links TRBV11-2 to TRBJ1-1, with D unresolved. In germline, CDR1 is SGHAT, CDR2 FQNNGV. This CDR3 is built from 12 residues. Trimming pared 2 bases from V and 6 bases from J, leaving 7 bases between. The CDR3 nucleotides read TGTGCCAGCAGCTTAAGCCGTGCTGAAGCTTTCTTT. This sequence encodes CASSLSRAEAFF.

CDR3 loop: CASSYRMTGSTEAFF. DNA of the CDR3: TGTGCCAGCAGCTACCGAATGACGGGGAGCACTGAAGCTTTCTTT. The chain is built from TRBV7-9 and TRBJ1-1; D remains ambiguous. This CDR3 region has 15 residues. Germline lookup yields CDR1 SEHNR and CDR2 FQNEAQ (reference sequence). Trimming left V 4 bases short and J 4 bases short, with 16 bases between.

The chain joins TRBV24-1 to TRBJ1-1, with a tentative D call TRBD1 (6 bases). Germline CDR1 reads KGHDR; CDR2 reads SFDVKD. Trimming took 3 bases from V and 7 from J, leaving 8 bases between them. The CDR3 has 12 residues. CDR3 coding DNA: TGTGCCACCAGTGATGAGACAGGTGAAGCTTTCTTT. This gives the protein CATSDETGEAFF.

This clone appeared a single time. The chain carries TRBV7-8 and TRBJ1-5; maybe TRBD1 (5 bases). The CDR3 extends over 14 amino acids. V was pared by 6 bases and J by 3 bases, with 12 bases between. Germline V CDR1 and CDR2: SGHVS, FQNEAQ. The CDR3 reads CASSSRGANQPQHF. In DNA, the CDR3 is TGTGCCAGCAGTTCGAGGGGAGCCAATCAGCCCCAGCATTTT.

This clone was seen a few times. V is TRBV5-1 and J is TRBJ2-1; D unresolved. The CDR3 is 15 residues long. The V and J ends lost 1 base and 0 bases respectively, with 8 bases between them. CDR1 is SGHRS, CDR2 YFSETQ, per germline. The CDR3 region has the DNA TGCGCCAGCAGCTTGCAGTTAAGCTCCTACAATGAGCAGTTCTTC. Translating gives CASSLQLSSYNEQFF.

This chain links TRBV6-2 or TRBV6-3 with TRBJ1-2, with 9 bases fitting TRBD1. The CDR3 sequence is 14 residues long. The junction had 7 bases not matched to a gene; V was cut back by 1 base and J by 10 bases. Per the germline V gene, CDR1 is MNHEY and CDR2 is SVGEGT. The DNA for the CDR3 is TGTGCCAGCAGTTACTTAACAGGGGGCGCGGACTACACCTTC. This encodes CASSYLTGGADYTF.

This chain connects TRBV14 to TRBJ1-2, with D possibly being TRBD1 (6 bases). The CDR3 is 13 residues long. Trimming took off 4 bases at V and 7 bases at J, with 13 bases between the two ends. Per the germline V gene, CDR1 is SGHDN and CDR2 is FVKESK. The CDR3: CASSPRTVPGYTF. The CDR3 DNA reads as TGTGCCAGCAGCCCCCGGACAGTTCCTGGCTACACCTTC. The full variable domain, in which reference TRBV14 and TRBJ1-2 provide the parts outside the CDR3, is EAGVTQFPSHSVIEKGQTVTLRCDPISGHDNLYWYRRVMGKEIKFLLHFVKESKQDESGMPNNRFLAERTGGTYSTLKVQPAELEDSGVYFCASSPRTVPGYTFGSGTRLTVV.